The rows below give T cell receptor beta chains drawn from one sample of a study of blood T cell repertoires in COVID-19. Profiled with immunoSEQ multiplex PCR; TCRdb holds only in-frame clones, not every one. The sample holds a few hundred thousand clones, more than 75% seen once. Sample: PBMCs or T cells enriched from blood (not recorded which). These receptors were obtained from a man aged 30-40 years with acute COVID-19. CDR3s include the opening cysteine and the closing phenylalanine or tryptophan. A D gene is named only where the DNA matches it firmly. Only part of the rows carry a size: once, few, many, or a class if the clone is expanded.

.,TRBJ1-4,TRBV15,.,TGTGCCACCAGCAGAGATGGGGCGGCAACTAATGAAAAACTGTTTTTT,CATSRDGAATNEKLFF
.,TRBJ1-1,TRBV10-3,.,TGTGCCATCAGTGCAATACAGGGTCTATTAGCTGAAGCTTTCTTT,CAISAIQGLLAEAFF
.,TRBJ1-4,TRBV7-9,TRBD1,TGTGCCAGCAGCCCACGGGGACAGAAAGGAGAAAAACTGTTTTTT,CASSPRGQKGEKLFF
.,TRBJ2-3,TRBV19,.,TGTGCCAGTAGTATCAATGTACAGAGCACAGATACGCAGTATTTT,CASSINVQSTDTQYF
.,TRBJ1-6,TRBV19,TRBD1,TGTGCCAGCTCGGGACAGCCAAATTCACCCCTCCACTTT,CASSGQPNSPLHF
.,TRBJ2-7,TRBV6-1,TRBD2,TGTGCCAGCAGTGAAGCGGGGGGGGAATACGAGCAGTACTTC,CASSEAGGEYEQYF
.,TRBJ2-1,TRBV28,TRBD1,TGTGCCAGCAGTCCAGGGGGCACTTACAATGAGCAGTTCTTC,CASSPGGTYNEQFF
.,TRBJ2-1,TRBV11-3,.,TGTGCCAGCAGCGCAAATAGTAATGAGCAGTTCTTC,CASSANSNEQFF
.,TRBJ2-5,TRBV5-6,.,TGTGCCAGCAGCCCGCCGGGACTGCAGAGGGAGACCCAGTACTTC,CASSPPGLQRETQYF
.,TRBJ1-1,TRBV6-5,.,TGTGCCAGCAGCTCCCAGGACAGATCCAACACTGAAGCTTTCTTT,CASSSQDRSNTEAFF
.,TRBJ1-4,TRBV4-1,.,TGCGCCAGCAGCCAAGCGGGGTCAGCGAATGAAAAACTGTTTTTT,CASSQAGSANEKLFF
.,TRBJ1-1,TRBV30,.,TGTGCCTGGAGTGTCCTGACGGGAGCTTTCTTT,CAWSVLTGAFF
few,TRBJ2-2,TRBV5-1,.,TGCGCCAGCAGCTTGGATACGGCTAGCAGCGACACCGGGGAGCTGTTTTTT,CASSLDTASSDTGELFF
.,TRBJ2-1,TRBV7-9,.,TGTGCCAGCAGCTTAGGGGCTTTGGACAATGAGCAGTTCTTC,CASSLGALDNEQFF
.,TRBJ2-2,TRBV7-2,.,TGTGCCAGCAGCTTAGGGTTCACGGCCGGGGAGCTGTTTTTT,CASSLGFTAGELFF
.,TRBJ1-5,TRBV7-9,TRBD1,TGTGCCAGCAGCACCGGGACAGGTACCATTCAAGATCAGCCCCAGCATTTT,CASSTGTGTIQDQPQHF
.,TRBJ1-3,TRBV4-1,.,TGCCCCCGCAGCCGACCAGGCGGAGGGGCGGGTGACACCATATATTTT,CPRSRPGGGAGDTIYF
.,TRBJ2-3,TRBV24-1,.,TGTGCCACCAGTGACCCCGTGGCTAGCACAGATACGCAGTATTTT,CATSDPVASTDTQYF
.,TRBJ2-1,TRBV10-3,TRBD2,TGTGCCATCGGACTAGCGGGGGGGCTGGTTGAGCAGTTCTTC,CAIGLAGGLVEQFF
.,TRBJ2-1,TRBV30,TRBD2,TGTGCCTGGGCCGGGGGGAACAATGAGCAGTTCTTC,CAWAGGNNEQFF
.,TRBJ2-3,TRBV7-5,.,TGTGTCAGAAGCTTAGGGGGGACAGGGGAATATGGCACAGATACGCAGTATTTT,CVRSLGGTGEYGTDTQYF
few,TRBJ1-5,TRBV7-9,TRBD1,TGTGCCAGCAGCCTCGGACAGGGAGAACAGCCCCAGCATTTT,CASSLGQGEQPQHF